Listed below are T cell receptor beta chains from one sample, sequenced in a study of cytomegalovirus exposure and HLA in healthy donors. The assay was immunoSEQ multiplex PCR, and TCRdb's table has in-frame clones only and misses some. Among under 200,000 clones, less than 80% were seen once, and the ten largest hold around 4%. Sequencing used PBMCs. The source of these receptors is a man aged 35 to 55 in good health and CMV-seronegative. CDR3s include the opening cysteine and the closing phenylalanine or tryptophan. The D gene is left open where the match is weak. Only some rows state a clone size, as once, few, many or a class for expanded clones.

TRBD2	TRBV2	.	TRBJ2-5	TGTGCCAGCAGATCCGGGACTAGCGGGTGGCACACCCAAGAGACCCAGTACTTC	CASRSGTSGWHTQETQYF
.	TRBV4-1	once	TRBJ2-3	TGCGCCAGCAGCCAATATGTAGGAGACACAGATACGCAGTATTTT	CASSQYVGDTDTQYF
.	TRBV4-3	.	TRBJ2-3	TGCGCCAGCAGCCAAGGGATTGTACGGGGTACCGATACGCAGTATTTT	CASSQGIVRGTDTQYF
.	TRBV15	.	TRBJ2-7	TGTGCCACCAGCAGAGATCGGCGGATATTGGAGCAGTACTTC	CATSRDRRILEQYF
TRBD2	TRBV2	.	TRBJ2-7	TGTGCCAGCAGCGGACTAGTCGCGTACGAGCAGTACTTC	CASSGLVAYEQYF
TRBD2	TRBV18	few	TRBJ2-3	TGTGCCAGCTCACCCCGGGCTAGCGGGGGGGCCGAAGATACGCAGTATTTT	CASSPRASGGAEDTQYF
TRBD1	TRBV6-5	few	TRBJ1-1	TGTGCCAGCAGTTACTTGGACAGGGGATTTGCTTTCTTT	CASSYLDRGFAFF
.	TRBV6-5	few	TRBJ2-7	TGTGCCAGCAGTTACTCCGGGTACTCCTACGAGCAGTACTTC	CASSYSGYSYEQYF
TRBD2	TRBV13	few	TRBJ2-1	TGTGCCAGCAGCTTAGGCGGCGGGGGGGGCAATGAGCAGTTCTTC	CASSLGGGGGNEQFF
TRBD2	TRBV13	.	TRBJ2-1	TGTGCCAGCAGCTTACGGGGGGGCTTCGCTGAGCAGTTCTTC	CASSLRGGFAEQFF
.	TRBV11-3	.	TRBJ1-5	TGTGCCAGCAGCTCCGGGGGGCAGGGGCTAAGCAATCAGCCCCAGCATTTT	CASSSGGQGLSNQPQHF
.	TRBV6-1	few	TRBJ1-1	TGTGCCACCCTACAGGGGAACACTGAAGCTTTCTTT	CATLQGNTEAFF
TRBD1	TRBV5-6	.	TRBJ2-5	TGTGCCAGCAGCCCAGGGGGAAGAAAAGAGACCCAGTACTTC	CASSPGGRKETQYF
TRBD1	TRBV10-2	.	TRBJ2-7	TGCGCCAGCAGTAGGGCAGGGGGATACGAGCAGTACTTC	CASSRAGGYEQYF
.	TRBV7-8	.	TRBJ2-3	TGTGCCAGCAGCTTCGGGACAAGCTTGATAGATACGCAGTATTTT	CASSFGTSLIDTQYF
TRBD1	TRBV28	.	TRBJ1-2	TGTGCCAGTGGGACAGGGCTTGGTGGCTACACCTTC	CASGTGLGGYTF
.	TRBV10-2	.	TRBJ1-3	TGCGCCAGCACCGGCGGCTCCTCTGGAAACACCATATATTTT	CASTGGSSGNTIYF
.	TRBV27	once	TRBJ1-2	TGTGCCAGCAGTTTATCAAGGGGATCTGGTATCTATGGCTACACCTTC	CASSLSRGSGIYGYTF
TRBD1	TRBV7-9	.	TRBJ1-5	TGTGCCAGCAGTTCATACAGGGGAACCGATCAGCCCCAGCATTTT	CASSSYRGTDQPQHF
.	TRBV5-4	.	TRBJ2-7	TGTGCCAGCAGCTTGGTGGGCGGGTCCGAGCAGTACTTC	CASSLVGGSEQYF
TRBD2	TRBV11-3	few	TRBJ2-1	TGTGCCAGCTCGAGCGGGGGGTCATACAATGAGCAGTTCTTC	CASSSGGSYNEQFF
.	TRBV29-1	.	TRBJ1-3	TGCAGCGTTGTAATCGGCGGGGGGACCATATATTTT	CSVVIGGGTIYF
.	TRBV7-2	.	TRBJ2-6	TGTGCCAGCAGCTCGCGTTCGAGTGCCCCTGGGGCCAACGTCCTGACTTTC	CASSSRSSAPGANVLTF
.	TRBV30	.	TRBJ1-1	TGTGCCTGGAGTGCTTCGACAGTGGGGGCTTTCTTT	CAWSASTVGAFF
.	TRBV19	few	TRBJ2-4	TGTGCCAGTACCCCCCGGAGGCAGAAAAACATTCAGTACTTC	CASTPRRQKNIQYF
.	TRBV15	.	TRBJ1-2	TGTGCCACCAGCAGAGATCGAACAGTTTATGGCTACACCTTC	CATSRDRTVYGYTF
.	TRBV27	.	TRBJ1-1	TGTGCCAGCAGTTTATCGGAGGGGAACACTGAAGCTTTCTTT	CASSLSEGNTEAFF
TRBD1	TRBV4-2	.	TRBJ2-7	TGTGCCAGCAGCCAAGCCACGACAGGGACAAACTACGAGCAGTACTTC	CASSQATTGTNYEQYF
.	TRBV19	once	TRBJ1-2	TGTGCCAGTAGTATAGCGGGGTACGATGGCTACACCTTC	CASSIAGYDGYTF
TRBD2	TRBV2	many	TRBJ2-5	TGTGCCAGCAGAGGACCAGCGGGGGGGGAGACCCAGTACTTC	CASRGPAGGETQYF
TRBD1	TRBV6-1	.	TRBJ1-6	TGTGCCAGCAGTAGTACAGGGGGTTTGAATTCACCCCTCCACTTT	CASSSTGGLNSPLHF
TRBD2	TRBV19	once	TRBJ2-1	TGTGCCAGTAGGATTTCTAGCGGGGGGGCAGATAATGAGCAGTTCTTC	CASRISSGGADNEQFF
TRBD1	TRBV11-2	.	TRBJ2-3	TGTGCCAGCAGCTTACAGGGGGCTTACACAGATACGCAGTATTTT	CASSLQGAYTDTQYF
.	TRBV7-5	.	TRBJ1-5	TGTGCCAGAAGCTTAGAAGGCGGGGCGGGCAGCAATCAGCCCCAGCATTTT	CARSLEGGAGSNQPQHF
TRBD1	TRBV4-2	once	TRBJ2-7	TGTGCCAGCAGCCAAGGTGCAGGGGGCGACTGGAAGCAGTACTTC	CASSQGAGGDWKQYF
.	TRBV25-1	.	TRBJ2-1	TGTGCCAGCAGTGTTCTTACTCTAAGACTTTCCTACAATGAGCAGTTCTTC	CASSVLTLRLSYNEQFF
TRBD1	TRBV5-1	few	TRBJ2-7	TGCGCCAGCAGCTTAAGGGACAGGGGGAACGAGCAGTACTTC	CASSLRDRGNEQYF